The present T cell receptor (beta chain) was sequenced within a study of cytomegalovirus exposure and HLA in healthy donors. The V end lost 6 bases, the J end lost 0 bases, and 14 bases lay between the germline ends. CDR1 is SNHLY, CDR2 FYNNEI, per germline. This CDR3 is built from 16 residues. Assay: immunoSEQ multiplex PCR; the TCRdb copy retains only in-frame clones and omits some. The sample holds roughly 47,000 clones; roughly 93% are singletons and the top ten take over 2%. Sequencing input: PBMCs. This chain joins TRBV2 and TRBJ2-2; the D gene is possibly TRBD1 (6 bases). This TCR derives from a woman between 18 and 29 years old in good health and CMV-seronegative. CDR3 region: CASSGDRLANTGELFF. For the CDR3, the DNA is TGTGCCAGCAGCGGCGACAGGCTCGCGAACACCGGGGAGCTGTTTTTT.